Listed below are T cell receptor beta chains from one sample, sequenced in a study of T cells in Graves' hyperthyroidism and ophthalmopathy. TCRdb re-called the multiplex PCR reads through MiXCR, storing one row per CDR3 protein. The table lists 300,000 to 500,000 distinct CDR3 sequences, over 12% of them singletons. Material: blood. The receptors stem from a man aged 45-65 years with Graves' ophthalmopathy. Both conserved end residues are part of each CDR3. Fields, in order: J gene, D gene, V gene, clone size, CDR3 protein, CDR3 DNA. A D gene is named only where the DNA matches it firmly. Size is omitted from some rows. Given values are once, few, many or a class for expanded clones.

j_call: TRBJ2-5
d_call: TRBD2
v_call: TRBV20-1
clone_size: many
cdr3_aa: CSAFGASGGDFQYF
cdr3_nt: TGCAGTGCATTTGGGGCTAGCGGAGGGGATTTCCAGTACTTC

j_call: TRBJ2-3
d_call: -
v_call: TRBV12-5
clone_size: many
cdr3_aa: CASGTPPDTQYF
cdr3_nt: TGTGCTAGTGGCACCCCCCCGGATACGCAGTATTTT

j_call: TRBJ2-1
d_call: TRBD2
v_call: TRBV13
clone_size: many
cdr3_aa: CASSLRTSGMSDEQFF
cdr3_nt: TGTGCCAGCAGCCTCAGGACTAGCGGGATGTCGGATGAGCAGTTCTTC

j_call: TRBJ1-2
d_call: -
v_call: TRBV2
clone_size: many
cdr3_aa: CASSPRRVGGYTF
cdr3_nt: TGTGCCAGCAGTCCCAGGAGGGTAGGGGGCTACACCTTC

j_call: TRBJ1-2
d_call: -
v_call: TRBV30
clone_size: many
cdr3_aa: CAWSKGGSGGYTF
cdr3_nt: TGTGCCTGGAGTAAAGGGGGGTCAGGAGGCTACACCTTC

j_call: TRBJ2-3
d_call: -
v_call: TRBV7-9
clone_size: many
cdr3_aa: CASRPDRSTDTQYF
cdr3_nt: TGTGCCAGCAGACCAGACAGGAGCACAGATACGCAGTATTTT

j_call: TRBJ2-7
d_call: TRBD2
v_call: TRBV4-1
clone_size: -
cdr3_aa: CASSQGEGPYEQYF
cdr3_nt: TGCGCCAGCAGCCAAGGGGAGGGCCCCTACGAGCAGTACTTC

j_call: TRBJ2-7
d_call: -
v_call: TRBV28
clone_size: -
cdr3_aa: CASQRGWQTHPYEQYF
cdr3_nt: TGTGCCAGCCAAAGAGGGTGGCAGACCCATCCCTACGAGCAGTACTTC

j_call: TRBJ2-2
d_call: -
v_call: TRBV19
clone_size: -
cdr3_aa: CASSMLQPGTGELFF
cdr3_nt: TGTGCCAGTAGTATGTTACAGCCAGGCACCGGGGAGCTGTTTTTT

j_call: TRBJ1-1
d_call: -
v_call: TRBV9
clone_size: -
cdr3_aa: CASSVTQGFGRTEAFF
cdr3_nt: TGTGCCAGCAGCGTAACTCAGGGTTTTGGACGGACTGAAGCTTTCTTT

j_call: TRBJ2-7
d_call: -
v_call: TRBV10-3
clone_size: many
cdr3_aa: CAINTRQRDEQYF
cdr3_nt: TGTGCCATCAATACGCGACAGAGGGACGAGCAGTACTTC

j_call: TRBJ2-7
d_call: -
v_call: TRBV28
clone_size: many
cdr3_aa: CASSFRKPPTYEQYF
cdr3_nt: TGTGCCAGCAGTTTTAGGAAGCCACCCACCTACGAGCAGTACTTC

j_call: TRBJ1-1
d_call: TRBD1
v_call: TRBV30
clone_size: many
cdr3_aa: CAWDRGDNTEAFF
cdr3_nt: TGTGCCTGGGACAGGGGCGATAACACTGAAGCTTTCTTT

j_call: TRBJ2-3
d_call: TRBD2
v_call: TRBV20-1
clone_size: -
cdr3_aa: CSPSTSGIKDTQYF
cdr3_nt: TGCAGCCCATCCACTAGCGGGATTAAAGATACGCAGTATTTT

j_call: TRBJ2-2
d_call: -
v_call: TRBV4-1
clone_size: few
cdr3_aa: CASSQEVRGFANTGELFF
cdr3_nt: TGCGCCAGCAGCCAAGAAGTCCGAGGGTTTGCGAACACCGGGGAGCTGTTTTTT

j_call: TRBJ1-2
d_call: -
v_call: TRBV3-1
clone_size: many
cdr3_aa: CASSPRGNYGYTF
cdr3_nt: TGTGCCAGCAGCCCCAGGGGAAACTATGGCTACACCTTC

j_call: TRBJ1-5
d_call: -
v_call: TRBV18
clone_size: many
cdr3_aa: CASSPDELGNQPQHF
cdr3_nt: TGTGCCAGCTCACCGGACGAGCTGGGCAATCAGCCCCAGCATTTT

j_call: TRBJ2-7
d_call: TRBD2
v_call: TRBV11-2
clone_size: many
cdr3_aa: CASRFGLADTYEQYF
cdr3_nt: TGTGCCAGCAGATTTGGGCTAGCGGATACCTACGAGCAGTACTTC

j_call: TRBJ2-4
d_call: -
v_call: TRBV4-2
clone_size: -
cdr3_aa: CASSQEGAPHSENIQYF
cdr3_nt: TGTGCCAGCAGCCAAGAGGGGGCCCCCCACTCAGAAAACATTCAGTACTTC

j_call: TRBJ2-6
d_call: TRBD1
v_call: TRBV29-1
clone_size: -
cdr3_aa: CSVEDRAGTGEKSGANVLTF
cdr3_nt: TGCAGCGTTGAAGATAGAGCCGGGACAGGGGAGAAATCTGGGGCCAACGTCCTGACTTTC

j_call: TRBJ2-3
d_call: -
v_call: TRBV2
clone_size: many
cdr3_aa: CASSGSRTDTQYF
cdr3_nt: TGTGCCAGCAGCGGGAGTCGTACAGATACGCAGTATTTT

j_call: TRBJ1-6
d_call: -
v_call: TRBV20-1
clone_size: many
cdr3_aa: CSARDGGRTNSPLHF
cdr3_nt: TGCAGTGCTAGAGATGGGGGACGGACAAATTCACCCCTCCACTTT

j_call: TRBJ2-4
d_call: -
v_call: TRBV7-2
clone_size: -
cdr3_aa: CASSHRSGGGNIQYF
cdr3_nt: TGTGCCAGCAGCCACAGATCTGGGGGCGGAAACATTCAGTACTTC

j_call: TRBJ2-7
d_call: -
v_call: TRBV20-1
clone_size: many
cdr3_aa: CSAASTSRSYEQYF
cdr3_nt: TGCAGTGCTGCCTCGACGAGCAGATCCTACGAGCAGTACTTC

j_call: TRBJ2-1
d_call: TRBD2
v_call: TRBV2
clone_size: few
cdr3_aa: CASSAGLAGDNEQFF
cdr3_nt: TGTGCCAGCAGTGCAGGACTAGCGGGAGACAATGAGCAGTTCTTC

j_call: TRBJ2-7
d_call: TRBD2
v_call: TRBV6-2/TRBV6-3
clone_size: many
cdr3_aa: CASSYSSREFSYEQYF
cdr3_nt: TGTGCCAGCAGTTACTCGTCGCGGGAGTTCTCCTACGAGCAGTACTTC

j_call: TRBJ2-6
d_call: TRBD1
v_call: TRBV11-2
clone_size: many
cdr3_aa: CASSFTGGLSGANVLTF
cdr3_nt: TGTGCCAGCAGCTTCACAGGGGGCCTCTCTGGGGCCAACGTCCTGACTTTC

j_call: TRBJ2-3
d_call: TRBD2
v_call: TRBV28
clone_size: many
cdr3_aa: CASRLAGGAPHTQYF
cdr3_nt: TGTGCCAGCAGACTAGCGGGAGGAGCTCCACATACGCAGTATTTT